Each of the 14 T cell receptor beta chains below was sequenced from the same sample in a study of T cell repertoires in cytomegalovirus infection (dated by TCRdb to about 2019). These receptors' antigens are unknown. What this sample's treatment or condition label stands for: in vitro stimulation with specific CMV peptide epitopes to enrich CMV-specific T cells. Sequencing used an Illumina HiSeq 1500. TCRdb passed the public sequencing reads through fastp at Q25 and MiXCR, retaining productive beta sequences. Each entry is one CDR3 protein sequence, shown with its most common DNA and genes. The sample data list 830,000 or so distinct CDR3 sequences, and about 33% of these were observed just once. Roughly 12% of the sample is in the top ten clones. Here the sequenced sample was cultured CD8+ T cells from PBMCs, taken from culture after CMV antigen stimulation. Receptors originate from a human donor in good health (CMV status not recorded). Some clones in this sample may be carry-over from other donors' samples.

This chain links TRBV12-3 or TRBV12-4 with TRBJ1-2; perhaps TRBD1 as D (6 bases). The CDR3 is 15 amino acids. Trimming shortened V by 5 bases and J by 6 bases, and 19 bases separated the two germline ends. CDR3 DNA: TGTGCCAGCAGTCCCACCCGCAGGGGAAAGGATGGCTACACCTTC. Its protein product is CASSPTRRGKDGYTF.

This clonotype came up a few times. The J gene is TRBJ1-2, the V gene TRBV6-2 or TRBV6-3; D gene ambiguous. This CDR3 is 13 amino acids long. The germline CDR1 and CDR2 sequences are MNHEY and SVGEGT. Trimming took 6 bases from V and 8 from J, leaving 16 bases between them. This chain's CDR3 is CASSPTSVAGYTF. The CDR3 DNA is TGTGCCAGCAGCCCGACATCGGTAGCCGGCTACACCTTC.

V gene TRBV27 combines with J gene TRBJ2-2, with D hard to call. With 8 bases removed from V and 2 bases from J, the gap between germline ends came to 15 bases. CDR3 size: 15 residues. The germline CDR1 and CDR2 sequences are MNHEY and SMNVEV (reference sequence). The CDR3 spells CASSRSAVNTGELFF. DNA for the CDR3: TGTGCCAGCTCCCGATCGGCCGTAAACACCGGGGAGCTGTTTTTT.

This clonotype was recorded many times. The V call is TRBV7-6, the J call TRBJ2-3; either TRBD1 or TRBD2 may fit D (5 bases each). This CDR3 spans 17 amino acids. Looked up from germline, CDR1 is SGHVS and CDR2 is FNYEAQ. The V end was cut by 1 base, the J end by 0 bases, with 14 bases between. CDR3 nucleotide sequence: TGTGCCAGCAGCTTAGACGGACGGTGGGGGAGCACAGATACGCAGTATTTT. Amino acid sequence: CASSLDGRWGSTDTQYF.

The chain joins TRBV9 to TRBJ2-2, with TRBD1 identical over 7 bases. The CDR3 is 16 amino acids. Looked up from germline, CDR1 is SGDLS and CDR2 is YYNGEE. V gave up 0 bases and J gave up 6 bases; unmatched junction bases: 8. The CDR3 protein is CASSVAGTGVSGELFF. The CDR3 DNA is TGTGCCAGCAGCGTAGCAGGAACAGGGGTCTCCGGGGAGCTGTTTTTT.

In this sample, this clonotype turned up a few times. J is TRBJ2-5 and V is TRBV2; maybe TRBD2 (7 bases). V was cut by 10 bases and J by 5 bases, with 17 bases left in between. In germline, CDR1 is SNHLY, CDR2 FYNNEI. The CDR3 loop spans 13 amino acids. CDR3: CAIHLGGLETQYF. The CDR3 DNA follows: TGTGCCATTCACCTGGGGGGGCTTGAGACCCAGTACTTC.

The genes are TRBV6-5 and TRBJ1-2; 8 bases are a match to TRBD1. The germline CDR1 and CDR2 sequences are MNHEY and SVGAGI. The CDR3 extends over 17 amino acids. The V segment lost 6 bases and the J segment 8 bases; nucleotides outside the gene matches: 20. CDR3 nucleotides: TGTGCCAGCAGACACCGGGACAGGACCTATGGTAGGGGCGGCTACACCTTC. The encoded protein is CASRHRDRTYGRGGYTF.

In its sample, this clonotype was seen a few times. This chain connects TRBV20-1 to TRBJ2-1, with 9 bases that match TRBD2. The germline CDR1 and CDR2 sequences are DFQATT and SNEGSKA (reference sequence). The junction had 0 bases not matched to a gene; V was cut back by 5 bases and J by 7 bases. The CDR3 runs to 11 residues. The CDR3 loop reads CSAGLANEQFF. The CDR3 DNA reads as TGCAGTGCTGGACTAGCGAATGAGCAGTTCTTC.

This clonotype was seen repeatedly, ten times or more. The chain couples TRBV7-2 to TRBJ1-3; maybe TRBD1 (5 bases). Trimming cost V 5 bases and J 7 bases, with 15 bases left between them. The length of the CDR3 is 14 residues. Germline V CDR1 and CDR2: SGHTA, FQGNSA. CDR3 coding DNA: TGTGCCAGCAGCCGAGGACAAGGGCGGAACACCATATATTTT. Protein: CASSRGQGRNTIYF.

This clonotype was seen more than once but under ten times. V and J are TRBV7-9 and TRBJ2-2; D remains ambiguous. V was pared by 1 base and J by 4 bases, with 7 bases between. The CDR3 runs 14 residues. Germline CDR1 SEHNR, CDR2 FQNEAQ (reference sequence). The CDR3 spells CASSLVGFTGELFF. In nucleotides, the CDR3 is TGTGCCAGCAGCTTAGTCGGGTTCACCGGGGAGCTGTTTTTT. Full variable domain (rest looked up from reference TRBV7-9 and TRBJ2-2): DTGVSQNPRHKITKRGQNVTFRCDPISEHNRLYWYRQTLGQGPEFLTYFQNEAQLEKSRLLSDRFSAERPKGSFSTLEIQRTEQGDSAMYLCASSLVGFTGELFFGEGSRLTVL.

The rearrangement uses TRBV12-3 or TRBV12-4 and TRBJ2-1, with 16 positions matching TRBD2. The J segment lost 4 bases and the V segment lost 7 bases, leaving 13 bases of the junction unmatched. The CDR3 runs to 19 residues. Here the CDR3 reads CASNPSGTSGGAPYNEQFF. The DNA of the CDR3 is TGTGCCAGCAACCCCTCCGGGACTAGCGGGGGGGCCCCGTACAATGAGCAGTTCTTC.

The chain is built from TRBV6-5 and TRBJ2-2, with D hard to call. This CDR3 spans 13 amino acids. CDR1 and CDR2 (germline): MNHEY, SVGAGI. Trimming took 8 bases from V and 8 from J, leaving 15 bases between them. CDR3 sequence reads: CASGLPALGELFF. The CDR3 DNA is TGTGCCAGCGGGCTGCCCGCGCTGGGGGAGCTGTTTTTT.

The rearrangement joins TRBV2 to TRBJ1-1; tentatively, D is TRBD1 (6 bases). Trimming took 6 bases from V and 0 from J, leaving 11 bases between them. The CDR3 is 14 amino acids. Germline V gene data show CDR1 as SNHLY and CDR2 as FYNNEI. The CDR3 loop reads CASRVDSMNTEAFF. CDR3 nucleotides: TGTGCCAGCAGGGTGGACAGCATGAACACTGAAGCTTTCTTT.

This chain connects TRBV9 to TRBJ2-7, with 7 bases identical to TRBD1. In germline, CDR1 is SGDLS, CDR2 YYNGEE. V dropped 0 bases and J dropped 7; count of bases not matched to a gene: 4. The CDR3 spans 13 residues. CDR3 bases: TGTGCCAGCAGCGTAGGACAGGGCGGAGAGCAGTACGTC. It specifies CASSVGQGGEQYV.